The 2 T cell receptor beta chains presented below share a single source sample, sequenced in a study of glioma-infiltrating T cells after dendritic cell vaccination. Sequenced by immunoSEQ multiplex PCR; TCRdb stores in-frame clones only, minus some. The repertoire holds approximately 67,000 clones, 81% seen once, with 7.9% in the top ten. The sequencing used blood, collected before dendritic cell vaccination. The receptors shown here come from a human donor with glioblastoma.

The chain recombines TRBV2 with TRBJ1-1; D is unresolved. Trimming took off 11 bases at V and 1 base at J, with 14 bases between the two ends. Per the germline V gene, CDR1 is SNHLY and CDR2 is FYNNEI. The CDR3 totals 13 residues. This CDR3 reads CALVGRKNTEAFF. DNA of the CDR3: TGTGCCCTTGTGGGGAGAAAGAACACTGAAGCTTTCTTT.

On this clone: A much bigger clone sits one base away, suggesting this may be a read error. The gene calls are TRBV4-2 and TRBJ2-5, with 9 bases lining up with TRBD1. The CDR3 runs 16 residues. J was trimmed by 5 bases and V by 3 bases; bases with no gene match: 10. CDR1 is LGHNA and CDR2 is YNFKEQ in the germline V gene. This CDR3 reads CASSQALDRGWETQYF. The CDR3 DNA sequence: TGTGCCAGCAGCCAGGCCCTGGACAGGGGATGGGAGACCCAGTACTTC.